This record looks at one TCR beta chain sequence and its context. Antigen: not known. These data are taken from a study of T cell responses to AZD1222 COVID-19 vaccine. At the level of the study: Samples with a second dose at about 4 or about 12 weeks were pooled together.

The table came from immunoSEQ multiplex PCR; TCRdb's copy has only in-frame clones and leaves some out. This sample yields around 100,000 clones, of which 80% to 90% are seen a single time; about 20% belongs to the top ten. Study outcomes and limitations: There were repertoire samples only from the period after the peak T cell response. Reportedly, nearly half the spike-specific TCRs target unmutated variant regions.

This CDR3 spans 18 amino acids. Germline V gives CDR1 SGHRS, CDR2 YFSETQ. Losses at the gene ends were 4 bases for V and 4 bases for J; bases not matched to a gene: 11. This specimen was peripheral blood, taken on day 0 of AZD1222 vaccination. This clonotype originated in an adult in good health. This chain uses TRBV5-1 with TRBJ2-5; 15 bases agree with TRBD2. The CDR3 here is CASSLRGLAGGSVETQYF. CDR3 DNA: TGCGCCAGCAGCCTCCGGGGACTAGCGGGGGGCTCGGTAGAGACCCAGTACTTC.